This T cell receptor (beta chain) was sequenced during a study of OX40 agonist ivuxolimab in advanced cancers. Study in general: Patients assigned to dose escalation were diagnosed with hepatocellular carcinoma, melanoma, renal cell or head and neck cancer. Two cutaneous melanoma patients and one hepatocellular carcinoma patient, three in all, had partial responses.

Trimming shortened V by 2 bases and J by 4 bases, and 6 bases separated the two germline ends. Germline lookup yields CDR1 SGHRS and CDR2 YFSETQ. CDR3 length: 13 residues. Findings and limits, study-wide: CD8+ T cells (on average) carried more expanded clones than CD4+ T cells.

Sampled blood was obtained at baseline, cycle 4 day 1, and cycle 7 day 1. Libraries were prepared by immunoSEQ multiplex PCR; TCRdb keeps only in-frame clonotypes and omits some of them. The repertoire has some 95,000 clones, 92% of them found once; the top ten carry roughly 0.5%. This clone has only one observation. No antigen is known for it. This TCR derives from an adult with an advanced solid tumor such as melanoma, head and neck, liver or kidney cancer. The specimen comprised CD4+ or CD8+ T cells sorted from blood, sampled in a trial of the OX40 agonist ivuxolimab. The genes are TRBV5-1 and TRBJ2-2; D remains ambiguous. CDR3 coding DNA: TGCGCCAGCAGCTTTGTCGGCACCGGGGAGCTGTTTTTT. It is translated as CASSFVGTGELFF. Full variable domain (rest looked up from reference TRBV5-1 and TRBJ2-2): KAGVTQTPRYLIKTRGQQVTLSCSPISGHRSVSWYQQTPGQGLQFLFEYFSETQRNKGNFPGRFSGRQFSNSRSEMNVSTLELGDSALYLCASSFVGTGELFFGEGSRLTVL.